Following are 29 T cell receptor beta chains from one sample sequenced in a study of shared clonotypes between healthy human individuals. Measured with immunoSEQ multiplex PCR; TCRdb has only the in-frame clones, and not every one. The sample consists of hundreds of thousands of clones, 96% of them appearing once. Cells designated naive CD8 were CD45RO-negative and were positively selected for CCR7, with terminally differentiated effector memory CD45RA+ cells excluded. Material: naive CD8+ T cells sorted from blood. The origin of the receptors is a woman aged 30 to 39 in good health.

The chain has TRBV7-9 and TRBJ2-5, with no clear D. Matching the DNA end better, TRBJ2-7 makes the J call doubtful. The germline gives CDR1 SEHNR, CDR2 FQNEAQ (reference sequence). This CDR3 comprises 11 residues. The CDR3 DNA sequence: TGTGCCAGCAGTCCCGGGTACGAGCAGTACTTC. Translation gives CASSPGYEQYF.

The chain has TRBV19 and TRBJ1-1; tentatively, D is TRBD1 (5 bases). Trimming shortened V by 3 bases and J by 5 bases, and 7 bases separated the two germline ends. Germline V gives CDR1 LNHDA, CDR2 SQIVND (reference sequence). The CDR3 spans 12 residues. The CDR3: CASSIRDTEAFF. As DNA, the CDR3 is TGTGCCAGTAGTATCAGGGATACTGAAGCTTTCTTT.

The V gene is TRBV28, the J gene TRBJ2-2; 8 positions agree with TRBD1. The CDR3 loop spans 15 amino acids. Trimming cost V 6 bases and J 5 bases; bases outside gene matches: 8. CDR1 and CDR2 from the germline V gene are MDHEN and SYDVKM. For the CDR3, the DNA is TGTGCCAGCAGGTCGCAGGGGGCGCGAACCGGGGAGCTGTTTTTT. Protein product: CASRSQGARTGELFF.

V and J are TRBV30 and TRBJ1-4; TRBD1 is a possible D gene (5 bases). The V gene lost 0 bases and the J gene lost 8 bases, with 13 bases spanning the gap. The CDR3 runs 14 residues. Germline values: CDR1 GTSNPN, CDR2 SVGIG (reference sequence). The CDR3 coding sequence is TGTGCCTGGAGTGTACGGGGGGGGATGGAAAAACTGTTTTTT. Encoded protein: CAWSVRGGMEKLFF.

This chain connects TRBV13 to TRBJ2-3; 13 nucleotides align to TRBD2. V gave up 1 base and J gave up 4 bases; unmatched junction bases: 5. Germline values: CDR1 PRHDT, CDR2 FYEKMQ (reference sequence). The CDR3 spans 17 residues. CDR3 DNA: TGTGCCAGCAGCTTAGATAAACTAGCGGGAGGGCCAGATACGCAGTATTTT. Its protein product is CASSLDKLAGGPDTQYF.

The gene calls are TRBV28 and TRBJ2-5, with D tentatively TRBD2 (6 bases). Looked up from germline, CDR1 is MDHEN and CDR2 is SYDVKM. CDR3 length equals 14 residues. Trimming took off 2 bases at V and 5 bases at J, with 12 bases between the two ends. This CDR3 reads CASSLKSGRETQYF. The CDR3 coding sequence is TGTGCCAGCAGTTTAAAATCAGGGAGGGAGACCCAGTACTTC.

With respect to this clone: The sample has other DNA sequences that encode this CDR3 too. The chain recombines TRBV11-2 with TRBJ2-7, with D tentatively TRBD1 (5 bases). This CDR3 has 14 amino acids. Germline V gives CDR1 SGHAT, CDR2 FQNNGV. V was shortened by 1 base and J by 0 bases, with 7 bases between the two germline ends. The CDR3 region has the DNA TGTGCCAGCAGCTTAGGGGGCCCCTCCTACGAGCAGTACTTC. Encoded protein: CASSLGGPSYEQYF. Variable domain in full (rest from reference TRBV11-2 and TRBJ2-7): EAGVAQSPRYKIIEKRQSVAFWCNPISGHATLYWYQQILGQGPKLLIQFQNNGVVDDSQLPKDRFSAERLKGVDSTLKIQPAKLEDSAVYLCASSLGGPSYEQYFGPGTRLTVT.

Concerning this clone: Other nucleotide sequences from this sample produce the same CDR3. V and J are TRBV5-6 and TRBJ2-3; 7 bases align to TRBD2. Germline lookup yields CDR1 SGHDT and CDR2 YYEEEE. The V and J ends lost 0 bases and 0 bases, in that order; junction bases with no gene match: 1. The CDR3 is 15 residues long. DNA of the CDR3: TGTGCCAGCAGCTTGGCGGGAGGCAGCACAGATACGCAGTATTTT. It specifies CASSLAGGSTDTQYF.

The chain recombines TRBV4-2 with TRBJ2-5; 12 nucleotides match TRBD2. The end of the DNA aligns better with TRBJ2-7, so the J call may be wrong. CDR3 length equals 14 residues. The germline V gene has CDR1 LGHNA and CDR2 YNFKEQ. The CDR3 reads CASSLGLAGYEQYF. The CDR3 DNA follows: TGTGCCAGCAGCCTTGGACTAGCGGGGTACGAGCAGTACTTC.

The chain has TRBV13 and TRBJ2-7; no clear D. The CDR3 loop spans 14 amino acids. V gave up 1 base and J gave up 0 bases, with 7 bases separating them. The germline gives CDR1 PRHDT, CDR2 FYEKMQ (reference sequence). The CDR3 reads CASSLALDSYEQYF. The CDR3 DNA reads TGTGCCAGCAGCTTAGCCCTGGACTCCTACGAGCAGTACTTC.

V is TRBV2 and J is TRBJ2-7; TRBD2 might be the D (7 bases). V lost 7 bases and J lost 4, with 20 bases in between. The CDR3 runs 15 residues. Germline assignment: CDR1 SNHLY and CDR2 FYNNEI. The CDR3 here is CASKGMSGDYYEQYF. CDR3 DNA sequence: TGTGCCAGCAAAGGGATGTCAGGGGACTATTACGAGCAGTACTTC.

This chain uses TRBV28 with TRBJ2-4, with TRBD1 identical over 7 bases. The CDR3 runs 16 residues. CDR1 is MDHEN and CDR2 is SYDVKM in the germline V gene. V dropped 6 bases and J dropped 0; count of bases not matched to a gene: 8. The CDR3 DNA follows: TGTGCCAGCAGCCAGAGACAGGGCTTAGCCAAAAACATTCAGTACTTC. It codes for CASSQRQGLAKNIQYF. The full variable domain, with the rest looked up from reference TRBV28 and TRBJ2-4, is DVKVTQSSRYLVKRTGEKVFLECVQDMDHENMFWYRQDPGLGLRLIYFSYDVKMKEKGDIPEGYSVSREKKERFSLILESASTNQTSMYLCASSQRQGLAKNIQYFGAGTRLSVL.

V gene TRBV5-6 combines with J gene TRBJ1-3; D unclear. The CDR3 is 16 amino acids. The germline V gene has CDR1 SGHDT and CDR2 YYEEEE. Trimming stripped 0 bases from V and 2 bases from J, with 12 bases between. The CDR3 DNA is TGTGCCAGCAGCTTGGGGCTAATCGGGGCTGGAAACACCATATATTTT. Amino acids: CASSLGLIGAGNTIYF. The full variable domain, its missing parts supplied by reference TRBV5-6 and TRBJ1-3, is DAGVTQSPTHLIKTRGQQVTLRCSPKSGHDTVSWYQQALGQGPQFIFQYYEEEERQRGNFPDRFSGHQFPNYSSELNVNALLLGDSALYLCASSLGLIGAGNTIYFGEGSWLTVV.

This chain joins TRBV2 and TRBJ2-5; a weak D match, TRBD2 (6 bases). Germline assignment: CDR1 SNHLY and CDR2 FYNNEI. Trimming cost V 6 bases and J 10 bases, with 6 bases left between them. This CDR3 is built from 9 residues. For the CDR3, the DNA is TGTGCCAGCAGGCGGGACCAGTACTTC. Amino acid sequence: CASRRDQYF.

The chain joins TRBV6-5 to TRBJ2-1; the D gene is possibly TRBD2 (6 bases). V lost 2 bases, J lost 8 bases, and 7 bases lay in between. The CDR3 totals 12 residues. Germline CDR1 reads MNHEY; CDR2 reads SVGAGI. The CDR3 DNA reads as TGTGCCAGCAGTTACGGGGGGTATGAGCAGTTCTTC. Translation: CASSYGGYEQFF.

This clone showed up just once. The V and J genes are TRBV15 and TRBJ2-5, with D possibly being TRBD1 (6 bases). The CDR3 spans 15 residues. From germline, CDR1 is LNHNV and CDR2 YYDKDF (reference sequence). The V gene lost 0 bases and the J gene lost 4 bases, with 12 bases spanning the gap. CDR3 region: CATSRDLMGAETQYF. The CDR3 coding sequence is TGTGCCACCAGCAGAGATCTCATGGGGGCAGAGACCCAGTACTTC.

This chain joins TRBV21-1 and TRBJ1-5; the table calls TRBD1, which could not be checked here. TRBV21-1 is deemed a pseudogene. The CDR3 covers 15 residues. The CDR3 protein is CASSKLAGPNQPQHF. DNA of the CDR3: TGTGCCAGCAGCAAACTCGCAGGGCCCAATCAGCCCCAGCATTTT.

This chain joins TRBV7-9 and TRBJ1-4; D is ambiguous. The CDR3 has 13 residues. V was clipped by 11 bases and J by 5 bases, with 15 bases between them. Germline-derived CDR1 and CDR2 are SEHNR and FQNEAQ (reference sequence). For the CDR3, the DNA is TGTGCCGGCCATCGTGCTACAAATGAAAAACTGTTTTTT. It specifies CAGHRATNEKLFF. Drawing the rest from reference TRBV7-9 and TRBJ1-4, the complete variable domain is DTGVSQNPRHKITKRGQNVTFRCDPISEHNRLYWYRQTLGQGPEFLTYFQNEAQLEKSRLLSDRFSAERPKGSFSTLEIQRTEQGDSAMYLCAGHRATNEKLFFGSGTQLSVL.

The chain has TRBV6-5 and TRBJ1-5; D may be TRBD1 (6 bases). The CDR3 runs 15 residues. Trimming left V 6 bases short and J 0 bases short, with 12 bases between. Looked up from germline, CDR1 is MNHEY and CDR2 is SVGAGI. CDR3 loop: CASRQDSYSNQPQHF. The CDR3 coding sequence is TGTGCCAGCAGACAGGACAGCTATAGCAATCAGCCCCAGCATTTT.

The chain is built from TRBV13 and TRBJ2-2; TRBD1 might be the D (6 bases). This CDR3 comprises 15 residues. The V end was cut by 5 bases, the J end by 4 bases, with 14 bases between. Germline V gene data show CDR1 as PRHDT and CDR2 as FYEKMQ (reference sequence). The chain's CDR3 is CASSTPLDSTGELFF. Written as DNA, the CDR3 is TGTGCCAGCAGCACTCCCTTGGACAGCACCGGGGAGCTGTTTTTT.

J is TRBJ1-5 and V is TRBV7-8, with 7 nucleotides matching TRBD1. V lost 6 bases to trimming and J lost 3 bases; unmatched junction nucleotides: 11. Germline V gene data show CDR1 as SGHVS and CDR2 as FQNEAQ. The CDR3 is 16 amino acids. The CDR3 sequence: CASSSSADRLNQPQHF. The CDR3 DNA reads TGTGCCAGCAGTTCATCTGCGGACAGGCTCAATCAGCCCCAGCATTTT.

The chain links TRBV28 to TRBJ1-6; the D is unclear. The CDR3 totals 14 residues. Germline CDR1 is MDHEN and CDR2 is SYDVKM. Trimming removed 3 bases at V and 7 bases at J, with 10 bases between. CDR3 coding DNA: TGTGCCAGCAGTTTGAACCTCAGGAATTCACCCCTCCACTTT. It translates to CASSLNLRNSPLHF.

The rearrangement joins TRBV6-4 to TRBJ1-1; D not resolved. CDR1 and CDR2 from the germline V gene are MRHNA and SNTAGT. With 0 bases removed from V and 1 base from J, the gap between germline ends came to 12 bases. The CDR3 extends over 16 amino acids. CDR3 in amino acids: CASSDSELGGNTEAFF. CDR3 DNA sequence: TGTGCCAGCAGTGACTCTGAGTTAGGTGGGAACACTGAAGCTTTCTTT.

This clone was found once. V gene TRBV27 combines with J gene TRBJ2-4; TRBD2 matches 8 bases. The CDR3 length is 16 residues. Germline assignment: CDR1 MNHEY and CDR2 SMNVEV (reference sequence). Trimming at V came to 5 bases and at J to 0 bases, leaving 6 bases not matched to a gene. CDR3 sequence reads: CASSPIAGSAKNIQYF. CDR3 DNA sequence: TGTGCCAGCAGTCCCATAGCGGGATCAGCCAAAAACATTCAGTACTTC.

This chain links TRBV5-1 with TRBJ1-6; the D is unclear. CDR1 SGHRS and CDR2 YFSETQ come from the germline V gene. V lost 0 bases and J lost 9, with 7 bases in between. The CDR3 covers 13 residues. This chain's CDR3 is CASSLGVSSPLHF. The CDR3, as DNA: TGCGCCAGCAGCTTGGGGGTTTCTTCACCCCTCCACTTT.

The chain is built from TRBV7-9 and TRBJ1-1; no definite D call. The length of the CDR3 is 12 residues. V was clipped by 8 bases and J by 5 bases, with 12 bases between them. Germline CDR1 SEHNR, CDR2 FQNEAQ (reference sequence). CDR3 protein: CASVSGRTEAFF. In DNA form, the CDR3 reads TGTGCCAGCGTTAGTGGGCGGACTGAAGCTTTCTTT.

V usage is TRBV28 and J usage is TRBJ1-1, with 10 bases fitting TRBD1. CDR1 and CDR2 (germline): MDHEN, SYDVKM. V trimming: 6 bases; J trimming: 4 bases; junction bases outside the gene matches: 8. The CDR3 extends over 15 amino acids. For the CDR3, the DNA is TGTGCCAGCAGACTACTCGGACAGGGGGGCACTGAAGCTTTCTTT. This translates into CASRLLGQGGTEAFF.

Only one count was recorded for this clone. Other DNA sequences in this sample translate to the same CDR3. V gene TRBV4-1 combines with J gene TRBJ2-7; TRBD2 agrees at 10 bases. With V trimmed by 1 base and J by 1 base, 4 bases remained unmatched. The CDR3 covers 16 residues. Germline CDR1 is MGHRA and CDR2 is YSYEKL. This chain's CDR3 is CASSQGLAGVSYEQYF. The CDR3 DNA is TGCGCCAGCAGCCAAGGGCTAGCGGGAGTATCCTACGAGCAGTACTTC.

The chain has TRBV2 and TRBJ2-7; the match to TRBD2 covers 10 bases. The CDR3 runs 15 residues. The germline gives CDR1 SNHLY, CDR2 FYNNEI. Losses at the gene ends were 6 bases for V and 5 bases for J; bases not matched to a gene: 10. CDR3 sequence (DNA): TGTGCCAGCAGAGTAGTAGCGGGAGGTAGGGACGAGCAGTACTTC. Translation gives CASRVVAGGRDEQYF.